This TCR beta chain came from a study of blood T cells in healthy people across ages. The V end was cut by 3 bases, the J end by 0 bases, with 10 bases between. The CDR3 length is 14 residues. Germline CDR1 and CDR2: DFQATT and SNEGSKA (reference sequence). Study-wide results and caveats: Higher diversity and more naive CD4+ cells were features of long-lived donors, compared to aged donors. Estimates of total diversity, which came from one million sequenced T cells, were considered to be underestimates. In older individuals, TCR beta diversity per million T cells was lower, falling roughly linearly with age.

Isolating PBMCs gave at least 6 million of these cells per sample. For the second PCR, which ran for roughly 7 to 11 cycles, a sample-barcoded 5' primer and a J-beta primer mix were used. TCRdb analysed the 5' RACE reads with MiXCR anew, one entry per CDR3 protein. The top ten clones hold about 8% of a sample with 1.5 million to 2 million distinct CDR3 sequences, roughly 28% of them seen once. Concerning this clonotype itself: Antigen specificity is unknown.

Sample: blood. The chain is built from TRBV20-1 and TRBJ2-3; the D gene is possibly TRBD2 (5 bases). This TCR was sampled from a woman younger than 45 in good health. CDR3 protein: CSARWRSSTDTQYF. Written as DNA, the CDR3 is TGCAGTGCTAGGTGGAGGTCTAGCACAGATACGCAGTATTTT.